What follows are 5 T cell receptor beta chains derived from one specimen sequenced in a study of beta chain features in type 1 diabetes. Study-wide findings and caveats: In every one of the four CD4+ subsets, TCRB CDR3s were moderately but significantly shorter in Type 1 diabetes patients.

Their antigens remain unidentified. The isolated RNA, all of it, was reverse transcribed, so expressed TCRB transcripts were what got sequenced. The data were produced by immunoSEQ multiplex PCR, yet TCRdb's version contains in-frame clones alone and is incomplete. The table has approximately 150,000 clones, approximately 62% seen once. The sequenced sample was naive CD4+ T cells from blood. The receptors were sampled from a man aged 30 to 45 with type 1 diabetes.

There are a few counts of this clone. The chain carries TRBV19 and TRBJ2-7; D is undetermined. Trimming removed 7 bases at V and 2 bases at J, with 9 bases between. The CDR3 has 12 residues. Germline loops: CDR1 LNHDA, CDR2 SQIVND (reference sequence). CDR3 sequence (DNA): TGTGCCAGTACGGGCAGCGCCTACGAGCAGTACTTC. Translating it yields CASTGSAYEQYF.

The V gene is TRBV7-2, the J gene TRBJ2-2; D unclear. The ends were cut back, 1 base at V and 6 bases at J, with 6 bases in the middle. The CDR3 length is 13 residues. Germline values: CDR1 SGHTA, CDR2 FQGNSA. CDR3 DNA: TGTGCCAGCAGCTTAGGAGCACCCGGGGAGCTGTTTTTT. Protein sequence: CASSLGAPGELFF.

This clone occurred a few times. V and J are TRBV14 and TRBJ2-3, with D hard to call. V was trimmed by 7 bases and J by 6 bases, leaving 14 bases between them. Germline lookup yields CDR1 SGHDN and CDR2 FVKESK. CDR3 length equals 13 residues. CDR3 DNA: TGTGCCAGCAACCGACACCTCCTGGATACGCAGTATTTT. As protein: CASNRHLLDTQYF.

V usage is TRBV4-3 and J usage is TRBJ1-2, with no clear D. Germline CDR1 and CDR2: LGHNA and YSLEER. V lost 0 bases and J lost 5, with 10 bases in between. This CDR3 has 14 residues. The CDR3 is CASSQDHTAYGYTF. CDR3 coding DNA: TGCGCCAGCAGCCAAGATCACACAGCTTATGGCTACACCTTC.

J is TRBJ2-5 and V is TRBV25-1; TRBD2 matches at 10 bases. The CDR3 loop spans 13 amino acids. Germline CDR1 and CDR2: MGHDK and SYGVNS. V shed 6 bases and J 4 bases; nucleotides not matched to a gene: 2. CDR3: CASRLAGVETQYF. The CDR3 DNA follows: TGTGCCAGCAGGCTAGCGGGGGTAGAGACCCAGTACTTC.